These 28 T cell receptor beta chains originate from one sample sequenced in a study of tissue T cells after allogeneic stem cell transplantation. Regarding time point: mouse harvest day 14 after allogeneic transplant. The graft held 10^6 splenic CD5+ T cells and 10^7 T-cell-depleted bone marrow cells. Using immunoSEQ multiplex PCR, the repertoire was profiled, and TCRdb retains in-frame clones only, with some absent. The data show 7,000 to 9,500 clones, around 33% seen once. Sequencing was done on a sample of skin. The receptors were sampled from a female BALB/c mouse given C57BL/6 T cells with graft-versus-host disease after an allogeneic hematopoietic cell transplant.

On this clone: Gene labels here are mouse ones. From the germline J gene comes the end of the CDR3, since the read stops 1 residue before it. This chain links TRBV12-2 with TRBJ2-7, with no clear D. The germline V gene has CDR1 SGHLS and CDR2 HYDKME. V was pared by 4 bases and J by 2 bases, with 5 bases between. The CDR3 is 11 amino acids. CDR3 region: CASSPAYEQYF. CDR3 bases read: TGTGCCAGCTCCCCCGCCTATGAACAGTAC. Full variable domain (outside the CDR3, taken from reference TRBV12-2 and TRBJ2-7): NSGVVQSPRYIIKGKGERSILKCIPISGHLSVAWYQQTQGQELKFFIQHYDKMERDKGNLPSRFSVQQFDDYHSEMNMSALELEDSAVYFCASSPAYEQYFGPGTRLTVL.

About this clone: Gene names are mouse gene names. The CDR3 spells CASSPDNYEQYF. The sequenced CDR3 bases are TGTGCCAGCAGTCCCGACAATTATGAACAGTAC. The chain joins TRBV26 to TRBJ2-7; no clear D gene. Sequencing ends 1 residue short of the CDR3 end; the germline J gene provides the rest. V lost 4 bases and J lost 4, with 8 bases in between. This CDR3 has 12 amino acids. CDR1 is KGHPV, CDR2 FQNQEV, per germline (reference sequence). The variable domain in full, completed from reference TRBV26 and TRBJ2-7, reads NSKVIQTPRYLVKGQGQKAKMRCIPEKGHPVVFWYQQNKNNEFKFLINFQNQEVLQQIDMTEKRFSAECPSNSPCSLEIQSSEAGDSALYLCASSPDNYEQYFGPGTRLTVL.

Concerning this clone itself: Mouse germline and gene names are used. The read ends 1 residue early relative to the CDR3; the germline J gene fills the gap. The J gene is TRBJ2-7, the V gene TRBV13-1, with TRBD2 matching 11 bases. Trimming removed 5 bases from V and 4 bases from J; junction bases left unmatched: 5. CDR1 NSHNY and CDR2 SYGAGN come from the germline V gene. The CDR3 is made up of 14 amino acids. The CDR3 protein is CASSLRDWGYEQYF. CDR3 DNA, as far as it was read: TGTGCCAGCAGCCTCCGGGACTGGGGGTATGAACAGTAC.

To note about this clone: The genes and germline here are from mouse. The chain's CDR3 is CSSRRTGGGYEQYF. The DNA read from the CDR3 is TGCTCCAGCAGACGGACTGGGGGGGGTTATGAACAGTAC. The rearrangement joins TRBV23 to TRBJ2-7; no check of the table's D call, TRBD2, against the DNA was made. The CDR3 is cut off 1 residue early in the read; its end comes from the germline J gene. Germline V CDR1 and CDR2: KGHTA, FQNQQP. The CDR3 is 14 amino acids. Together with reference TRBV23 and TRBJ2-7, the CDR3 gives the full variable domain: DAAVTQKPRYLIKMKGQEAEMKCIPEKGHTAVFWYQQKQSKELKFLIYFQNQQPLDQIDMVKERFSAVCPSSSLCSLGIRTCEAEDSALYLCSSRRTGGGYEQYFGPGTRLTVL.

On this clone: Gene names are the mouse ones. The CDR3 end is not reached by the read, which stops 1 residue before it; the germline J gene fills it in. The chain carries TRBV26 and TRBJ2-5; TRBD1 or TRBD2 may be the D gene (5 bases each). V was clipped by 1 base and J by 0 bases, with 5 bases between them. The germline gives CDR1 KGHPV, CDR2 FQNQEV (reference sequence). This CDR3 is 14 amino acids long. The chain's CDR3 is CASSLWGNQDTQYF. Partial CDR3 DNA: TGTGCCAGCAGTCTGTGGGGGAACCAAGACACCCAGTAC.

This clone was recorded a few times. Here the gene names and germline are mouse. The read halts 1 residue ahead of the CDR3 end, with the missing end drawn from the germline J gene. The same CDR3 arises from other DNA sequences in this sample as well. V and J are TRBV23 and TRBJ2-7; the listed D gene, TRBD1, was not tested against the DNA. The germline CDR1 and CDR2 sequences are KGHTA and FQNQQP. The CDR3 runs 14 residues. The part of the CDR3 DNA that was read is TGCTCCAGCAGTCAATCGGGACAGGGCTATGAACAGTAC. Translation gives CSSSQSGQGYEQY. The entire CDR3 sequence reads CSSSQSGQGYEQYF.

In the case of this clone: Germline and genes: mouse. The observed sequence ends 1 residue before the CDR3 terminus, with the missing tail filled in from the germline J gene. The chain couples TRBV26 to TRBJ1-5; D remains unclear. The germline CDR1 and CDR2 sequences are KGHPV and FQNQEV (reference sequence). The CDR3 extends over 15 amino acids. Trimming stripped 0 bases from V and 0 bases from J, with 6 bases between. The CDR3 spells CASSLSPDNNQAPLF. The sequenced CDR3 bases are TGTGCCAGCAGTCTGTCTCCAGATAACAACCAGGCTCCGCTT.

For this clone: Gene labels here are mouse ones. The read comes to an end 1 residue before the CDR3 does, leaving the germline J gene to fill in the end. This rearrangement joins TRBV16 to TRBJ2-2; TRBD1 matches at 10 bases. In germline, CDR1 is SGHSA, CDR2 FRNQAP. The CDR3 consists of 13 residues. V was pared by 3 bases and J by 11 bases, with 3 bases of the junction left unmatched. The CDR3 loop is CASSFGQGVQLYF. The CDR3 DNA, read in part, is TGTGCAAGCAGCTTCGGACAGGGGGTCCAGCTCTAC.

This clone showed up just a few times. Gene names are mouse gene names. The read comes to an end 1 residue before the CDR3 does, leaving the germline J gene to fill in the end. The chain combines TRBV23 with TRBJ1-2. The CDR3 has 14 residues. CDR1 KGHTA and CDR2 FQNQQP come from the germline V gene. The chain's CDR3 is CSSSHDGANSDYTF. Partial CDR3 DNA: TGCTCCAGCAGTCATGACGGTGCAAACTCCGACTACACC.

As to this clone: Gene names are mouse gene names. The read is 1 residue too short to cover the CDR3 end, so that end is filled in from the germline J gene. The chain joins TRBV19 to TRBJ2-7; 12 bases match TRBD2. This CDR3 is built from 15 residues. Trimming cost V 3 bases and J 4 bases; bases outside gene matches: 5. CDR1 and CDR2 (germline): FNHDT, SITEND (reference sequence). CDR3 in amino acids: CASSKTGGAHYEQYF. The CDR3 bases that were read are TGTGCCAGCAGTAAGACTGGGGGGGCGCATTATGAACAGTAC.

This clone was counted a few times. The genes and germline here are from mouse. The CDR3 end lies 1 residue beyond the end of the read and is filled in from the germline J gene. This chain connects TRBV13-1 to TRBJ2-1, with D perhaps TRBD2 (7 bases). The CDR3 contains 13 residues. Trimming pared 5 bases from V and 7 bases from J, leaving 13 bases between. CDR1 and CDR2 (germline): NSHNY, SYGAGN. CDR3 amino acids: CASSWGRGAEQFF. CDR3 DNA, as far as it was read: TGTGCCAGCAGCTGGGGGCGCGGGGCTGAGCAGTTC.

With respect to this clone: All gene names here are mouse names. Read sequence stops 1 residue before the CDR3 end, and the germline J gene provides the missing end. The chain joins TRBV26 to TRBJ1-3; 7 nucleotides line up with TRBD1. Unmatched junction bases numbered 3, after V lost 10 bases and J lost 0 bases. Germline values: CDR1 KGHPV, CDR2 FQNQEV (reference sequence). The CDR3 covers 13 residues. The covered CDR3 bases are TGTGCCAACCGGGACAGTTCTGGAAATACGCTCTAT. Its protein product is CANRDSSGNTLY. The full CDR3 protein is CANRDSSGNTLYF.

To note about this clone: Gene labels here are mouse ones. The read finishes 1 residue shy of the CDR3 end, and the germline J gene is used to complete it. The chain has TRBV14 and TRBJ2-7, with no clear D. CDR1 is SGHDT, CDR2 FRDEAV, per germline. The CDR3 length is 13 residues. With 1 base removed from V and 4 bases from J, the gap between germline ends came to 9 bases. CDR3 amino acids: CASSFQASYEQYF. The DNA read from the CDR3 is TGTGCCAGCAGTTTCCAGGCCTCATATGAACAGTAC.

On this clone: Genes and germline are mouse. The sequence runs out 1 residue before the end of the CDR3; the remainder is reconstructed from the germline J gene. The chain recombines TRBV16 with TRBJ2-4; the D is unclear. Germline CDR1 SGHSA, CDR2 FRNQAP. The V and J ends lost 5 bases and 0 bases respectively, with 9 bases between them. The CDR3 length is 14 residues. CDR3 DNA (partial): TGTGCAAGCAGCCATCTGAGTAGTCAAAACACCTTGTAC. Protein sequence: CASSHLSSQNTLY. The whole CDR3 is CASSHLSSQNTLYF.

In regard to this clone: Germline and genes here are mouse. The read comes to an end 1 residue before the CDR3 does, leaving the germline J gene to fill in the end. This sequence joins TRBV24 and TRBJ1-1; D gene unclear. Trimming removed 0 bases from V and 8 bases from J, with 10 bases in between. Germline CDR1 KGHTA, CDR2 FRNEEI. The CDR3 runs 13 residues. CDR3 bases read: TGTGCCAGCAGTCTGTATAAGGAGTGGGAAGTCTTC. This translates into CASSLYKEWEVF. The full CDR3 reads CASSLYKEWEVFF.

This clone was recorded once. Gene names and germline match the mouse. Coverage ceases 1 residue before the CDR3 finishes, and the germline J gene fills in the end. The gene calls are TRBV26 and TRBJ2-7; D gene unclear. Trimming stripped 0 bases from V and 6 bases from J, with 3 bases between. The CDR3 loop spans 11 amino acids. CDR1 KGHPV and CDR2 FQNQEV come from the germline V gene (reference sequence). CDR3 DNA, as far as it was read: TGTGCCAGCAGTCTGTCGTTTGAACAGTAC. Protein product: CASSLSFEQY. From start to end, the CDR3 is CASSLSFEQYF.

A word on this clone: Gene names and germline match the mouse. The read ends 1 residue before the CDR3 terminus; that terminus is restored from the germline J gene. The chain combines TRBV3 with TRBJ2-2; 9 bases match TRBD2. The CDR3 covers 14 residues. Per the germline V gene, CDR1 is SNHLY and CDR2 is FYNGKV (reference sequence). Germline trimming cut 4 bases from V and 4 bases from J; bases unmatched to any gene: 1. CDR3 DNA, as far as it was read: TGTGCCAGCAGCTCGGGACTGGGCACCGGGCAGCTCTAC. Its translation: CASSSGLGTGQLY. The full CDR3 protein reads CASSSGLGTGQLYF. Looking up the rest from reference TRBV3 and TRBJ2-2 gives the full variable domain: GPKVLQIPSHQIIDMGQMVTLNCDPVSNHLYFYWYKQILGQQMEFLVNFYNGKVMEKSKLFKDQFSVERPDGSYFTLKIQPTALEDSAVYFCASSSGLGTGQLYFGEGSKLTVL.

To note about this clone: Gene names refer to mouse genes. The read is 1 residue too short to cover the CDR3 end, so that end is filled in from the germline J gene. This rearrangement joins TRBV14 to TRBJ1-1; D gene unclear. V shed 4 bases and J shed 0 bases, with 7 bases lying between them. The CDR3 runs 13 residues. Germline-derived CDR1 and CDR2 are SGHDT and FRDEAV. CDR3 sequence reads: CASSLTTNTEVFF. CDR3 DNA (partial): TGTGCCAGCAGTCTAACAACAAACACAGAAGTCTTC.

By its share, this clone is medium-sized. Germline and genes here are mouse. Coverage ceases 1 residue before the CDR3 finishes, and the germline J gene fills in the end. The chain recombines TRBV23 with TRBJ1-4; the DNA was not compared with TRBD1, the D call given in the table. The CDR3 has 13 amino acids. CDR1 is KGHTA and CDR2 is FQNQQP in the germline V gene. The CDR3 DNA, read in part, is TGCTCCAGCAGGGGACAGGGAAACGAAAGATTATTT. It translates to CSSRGQGNERLF. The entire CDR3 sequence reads CSSRGQGNERLFF.

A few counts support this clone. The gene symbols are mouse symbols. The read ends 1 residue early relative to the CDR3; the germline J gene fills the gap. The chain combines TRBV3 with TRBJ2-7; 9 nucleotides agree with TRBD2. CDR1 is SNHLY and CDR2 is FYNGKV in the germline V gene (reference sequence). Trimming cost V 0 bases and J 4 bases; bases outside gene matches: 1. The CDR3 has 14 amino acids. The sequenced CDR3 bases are TGTGCCAGCAGCTTAGCCTGGGGGGGGTATGAACAGTAC. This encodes CASSLAWGGYEQY. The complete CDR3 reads CASSLAWGGYEQYF.

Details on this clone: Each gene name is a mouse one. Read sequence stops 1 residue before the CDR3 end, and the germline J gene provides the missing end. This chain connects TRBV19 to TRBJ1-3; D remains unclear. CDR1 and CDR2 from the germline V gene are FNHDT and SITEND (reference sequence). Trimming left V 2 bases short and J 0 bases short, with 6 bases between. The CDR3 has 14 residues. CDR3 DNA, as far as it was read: TGTGCCAGCAGTATCAGGTATTCTGGAAATACGCTCTAT. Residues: CASSIRYSGNTLY. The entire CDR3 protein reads CASSIRYSGNTLYF.

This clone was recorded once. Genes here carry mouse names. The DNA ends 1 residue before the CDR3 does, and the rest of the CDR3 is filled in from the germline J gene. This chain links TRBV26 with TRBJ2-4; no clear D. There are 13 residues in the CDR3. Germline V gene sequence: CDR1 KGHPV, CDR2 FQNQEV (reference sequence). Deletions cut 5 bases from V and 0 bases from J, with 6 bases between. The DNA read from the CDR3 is TGTGCCAGCAGTTCGATAAGTCAAAACACCTTGTAC. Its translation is CASSSISQNTLY. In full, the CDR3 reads CASSSISQNTLYF.

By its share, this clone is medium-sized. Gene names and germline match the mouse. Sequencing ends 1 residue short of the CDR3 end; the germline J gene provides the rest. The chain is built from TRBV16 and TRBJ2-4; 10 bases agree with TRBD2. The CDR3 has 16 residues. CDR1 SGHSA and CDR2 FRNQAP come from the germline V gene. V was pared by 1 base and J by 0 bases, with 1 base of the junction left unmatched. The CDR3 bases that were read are TGTGCAAGCAGCTTAGCTGGGGGGGCTAGTCAAAACACCTTGTAC. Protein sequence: CASSLAGGASQNTLY. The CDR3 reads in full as CASSLAGGASQNTLYF.

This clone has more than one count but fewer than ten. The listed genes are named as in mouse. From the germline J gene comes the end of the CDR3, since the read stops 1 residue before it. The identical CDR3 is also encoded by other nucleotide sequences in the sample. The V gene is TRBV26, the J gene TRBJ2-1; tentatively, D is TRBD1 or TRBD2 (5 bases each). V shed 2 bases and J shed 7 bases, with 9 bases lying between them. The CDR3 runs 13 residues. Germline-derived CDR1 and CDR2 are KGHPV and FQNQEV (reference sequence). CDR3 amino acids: CASSLSGGAEQFF. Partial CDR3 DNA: TGTGCCAGCAGTCTGAGCGGGGGAGCTGAGCAGTTC.

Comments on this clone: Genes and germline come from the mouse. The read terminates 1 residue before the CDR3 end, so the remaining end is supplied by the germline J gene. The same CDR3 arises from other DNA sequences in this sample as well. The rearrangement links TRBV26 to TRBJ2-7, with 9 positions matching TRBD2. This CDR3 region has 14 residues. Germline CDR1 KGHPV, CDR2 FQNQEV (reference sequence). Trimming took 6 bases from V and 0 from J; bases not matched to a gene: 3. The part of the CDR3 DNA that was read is TGTGCCAGCAGCCTGGGGGGGAGCTCCTATGAACAGTAC. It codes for CASSLGGSSYEQY. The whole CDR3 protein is CASSLGGSSYEQYF.

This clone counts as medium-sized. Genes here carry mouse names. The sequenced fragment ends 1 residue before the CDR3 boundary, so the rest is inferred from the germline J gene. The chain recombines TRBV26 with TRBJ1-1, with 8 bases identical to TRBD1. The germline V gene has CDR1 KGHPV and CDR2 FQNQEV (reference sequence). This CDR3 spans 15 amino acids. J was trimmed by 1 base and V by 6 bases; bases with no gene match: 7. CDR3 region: CASSRQGRGNTEVFF. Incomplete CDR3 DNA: TGTGCCAGCAGCCGACAGGGGAGGGGAAACACAGAAGTCTTC.

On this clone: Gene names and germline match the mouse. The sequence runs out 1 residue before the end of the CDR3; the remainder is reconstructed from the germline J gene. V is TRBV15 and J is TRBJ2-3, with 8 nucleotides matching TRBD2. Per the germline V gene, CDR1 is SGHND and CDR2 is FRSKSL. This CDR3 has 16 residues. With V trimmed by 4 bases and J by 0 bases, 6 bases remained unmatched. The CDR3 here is CASSSDWGPSAETLYF. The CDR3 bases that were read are TGTGCCAGCAGTTCTGACTGGGGCCCTAGTGCAGAAACGCTGTAT.

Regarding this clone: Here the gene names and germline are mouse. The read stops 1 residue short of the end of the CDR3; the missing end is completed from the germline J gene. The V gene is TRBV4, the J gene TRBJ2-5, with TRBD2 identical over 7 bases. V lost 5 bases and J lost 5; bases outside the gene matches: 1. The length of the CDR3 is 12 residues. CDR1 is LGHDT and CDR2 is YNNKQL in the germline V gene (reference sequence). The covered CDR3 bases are TGTGCCAGCAGCCGACTGGGAGACACCCAGTAC. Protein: CASSRLGDTQY. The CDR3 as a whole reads CASSRLGDTQYF.